This entry lists 2 T cell receptor beta chains sequenced from one sample in a study of shared clonotypes between healthy human individuals. Using immunoSEQ multiplex PCR, the repertoire was profiled, and TCRdb retains in-frame clones only, with some absent. The table records 530,000 or so clones, 60% to 80% of them present only once. The sequenced material came from PBMCs. These receptors originate from a woman in her forties in good health. Some clones in this sample may be carry-over from other donors' samples.

In this sample, this clone turned up a few times. This rearrangement joins TRBV5-1 to TRBJ2-3; D gene ambiguous. Germline CDR1 reads SGHRS; CDR2 reads YFSETQ. The CDR3 consists of 13 residues. Trimming pared 4 bases from V and 0 bases from J, leaving 6 bases between. CDR3 region: CASSQTSTDTQYF. The CDR3 DNA reads TGCGCCAGCAGCCAAACGAGCACAGATACGCAGTATTTT.

V gene TRBV6-6 combines with J gene TRBJ2-5, with 10 bases that match TRBD1. The CDR3 is 14 residues long. CDR1 MNHNY and CDR2 SVGAGI come from the germline V gene (reference sequence). V gave up 6 bases and J gave up 4 bases; unmatched junction bases: 5. In DNA form, the CDR3 reads TGTGCCAGCAGCGACAGGGGGCTGACAGAGACCCAGTACTTC. Translation gives CASSDRGLTETQYF.